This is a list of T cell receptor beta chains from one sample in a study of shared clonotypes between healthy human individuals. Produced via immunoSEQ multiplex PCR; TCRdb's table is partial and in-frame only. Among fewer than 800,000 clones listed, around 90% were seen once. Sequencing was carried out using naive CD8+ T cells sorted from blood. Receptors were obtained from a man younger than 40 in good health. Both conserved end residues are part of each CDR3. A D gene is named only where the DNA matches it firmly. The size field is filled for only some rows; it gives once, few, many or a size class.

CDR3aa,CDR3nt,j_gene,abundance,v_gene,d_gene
CASSRDRGTGNTIYF,TGCGCCAGCAGCCGAGACAGGGGGACTGGAAACACCATATATTTT,TRBJ1-3,.,TRBV4-1,TRBD1
CASSPLGGGRAYNEQFF,TGTGCCAGCAGCCCGTTGGGTGGCGGGAGGGCCTACAATGAGCAGTTCTTC,TRBJ2-1,.,TRBV7-8,TRBD2
CASSWTENTEAFF,TGTGCCAGCAGTTGGACCGAGAACACTGAAGCTTTCTTT,TRBJ1-1,.,TRBV6-1,.
CSVEDENTEAFF,TGCAGCGTTGAGGACGAGAACACTGAAGCTTTCTTT,TRBJ1-1,few,TRBV29-1,.
CASSFTGGGEKLFF,TGCGCCAGCAGCTTCACGGGGGGTGGCGAAAAACTGTTTTTT,TRBJ1-4,.,TRBV5-1,.
CASSLGQATQETQYF,TGCGCCAGCAGCTTAGGACAGGCTACCCAAGAGACCCAGTACTTC,TRBJ2-5,.,TRBV5-1,TRBD1
CASSQAGEVDTDTQYF,TGTGCCAGCAGCCAAGCGGGAGAGGTGGACACAGATACGCAGTATTTT,TRBJ2-3,.,TRBV5-4,TRBD2
CASSDSGVEQFF,TGTGCCAGCAGTGACAGCGGGGTTGAGCAGTTCTTC,TRBJ2-1,.,TRBV6-1,TRBD2
CASSSGTSGPGNEQFF,TGTGCCAGCAGCTCCGGGACTAGCGGACCTGGGAATGAGCAGTTCTTC,TRBJ2-1,.,TRBV7-6,TRBD2
CASTGISGSRADTQYF,TGTGCCAGCACGGGAATTAGCGGGAGTCGTGCAGATACGCAGTATTTT,TRBJ2-3,.,TRBV7-9,TRBD2
CASSRGQGVYEQYF,TGTGCCAGCAGCAGGGGACAGGGAGTATACGAGCAGTACTTC,TRBJ2-7,.,TRBV2,TRBD1
CASSYSGGRDTQYF,TGTGCCAGCAGCTATAGCGGGGGGAGAGATACGCAGTATTTT,TRBJ2-3,.,TRBV7-9,TRBD2
CASSLARRGGETQYF,TGTGCCAGCAGCTTAGCCCGAAGGGGGGGAGAGACCCAGTACTTC,TRBJ2-5,.,TRBV7-9,.
CSVGVLGDEKLFF,TGCAGCGTTGGGGTCCTAGGGGACGAAAAACTGTTTTTT,TRBJ1-4,.,TRBV29-1,.
CASSSGLAGGLTDTQYF,TGTGCCAGCAGCTCGGGACTAGCGGGAGGGCTTACAGATACGCAGTATTTT,TRBJ2-3,.,TRBV9,TRBD2
CASSLTTGPEAFF,TGTGCCAGCAGCTTGACCACAGGTCCTGAAGCTTTCTTT,TRBJ1-1,.,TRBV7-9,.
CASSLSRESGDRETQYF,TGTGCCAGCAGTTTAAGTCGCGAGTCGGGAGATAGGGAGACCCAGTACTTC,TRBJ2-5,once,TRBV28,.
CASSELGGFEQFF,TGTGCCAGCAGTGAATTGGGGGGATTTGAGCAGTTCTTC,TRBJ2-1,once,TRBV25-1,.
CASSEGGNEQFF,TGCGCCAGCAGTGAAGGGGGCAATGAGCAGTTCTTC,TRBJ2-1,.,TRBV10-2,.
CASSDWLETQYF,TGTGCCAGCAGTGATTGGCTAGAGACCCAGTACTTC,TRBJ2-5,.,TRBV6-1,.
CASSVSGDQNTEAFF,TGTGCCAGCAGCGTCTCAGGAGACCAGAACACTGAAGCTTTCTTT,TRBJ1-1,once,TRBV5-6,.
CASSLWGGSEKLFF,TGTGCCAGCAGCTTATGGGGAGGGAGTGAAAAACTGTTTTTT,TRBJ1-4,.,TRBV11-2,.
CASSASGRSIDEQFF,TGTGCCAGCAGCGCTAGCGGCAGATCTATCGATGAGCAGTTCTTC,TRBJ2-1,.,TRBV9,TRBD2
CASGIGGGWNYGYTF,TGTGCCAGCGGGATAGGGGGCGGTTGGAACTATGGCTACACCTTC,TRBJ1-2,.,TRBV27,TRBD1
CASSRITGDTEAFF,TGTGCCAGCAGCCGAATTACAGGGGACACTGAAGCTTTCTTT,TRBJ1-1,.,TRBV7-8,TRBD1
CASSQNSEKLFF,TGCGCCAGCAGCCAAAACAGTGAAAAACTGTTTTTT,TRBJ1-4,once,TRBV4-1,.
CASSAPVATDTQYF,TGTGCCAGCAGTGCACCGGTGGCGACAGATACGCAGTATTTT,TRBJ2-3,.,TRBV2,.
CASSQLQGSSYEQYF,TGCGCCAGCAGCCAACTGCAGGGGAGCTCCTACGAGCAGTACTTC,TRBJ2-7,once,TRBV4-1,.
CASSGLVTNEQFF,TGTGCCAGCAGTGGACTAGTAACGAATGAGCAGTTCTTC,TRBJ2-1,.,TRBV2,.
CASSFVTSGEETQYF,TGTGCCAGCAGCTTCGTGACTAGCGGAGAAGAGACCCAGTACTTC,TRBJ2-5,.,TRBV7-9,TRBD2